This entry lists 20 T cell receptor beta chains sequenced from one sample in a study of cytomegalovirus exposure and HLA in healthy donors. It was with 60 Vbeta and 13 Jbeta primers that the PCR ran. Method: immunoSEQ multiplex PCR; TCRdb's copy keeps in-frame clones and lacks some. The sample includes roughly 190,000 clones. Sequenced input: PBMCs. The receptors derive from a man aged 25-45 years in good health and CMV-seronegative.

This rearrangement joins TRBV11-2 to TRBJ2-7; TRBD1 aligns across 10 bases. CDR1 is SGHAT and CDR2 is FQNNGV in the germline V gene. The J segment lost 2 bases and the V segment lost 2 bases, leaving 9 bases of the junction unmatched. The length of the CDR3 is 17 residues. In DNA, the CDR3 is TGTGCCAGCAGCTTAAGTAGCCCAGGACAGGGGGCCTACGAGCAGTACTTC. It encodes CASSLSSPGQGAYEQYF.

CDR3 nucleotide sequence: TGTGCCAGCAGTTTAGGTTTAGCGGGAGATTACGAGCAGTACTTC. It specifies CASSLGLAGDYEQYF. This chain connects TRBV2 to TRBJ2-7, with TRBD2 matching 9 bases. Per germline, CDR1 SNHLY and CDR2 FYNNEI. V shed 5 bases and J 4 bases; nucleotides not matched to a gene: 9. The CDR3 has 15 residues.

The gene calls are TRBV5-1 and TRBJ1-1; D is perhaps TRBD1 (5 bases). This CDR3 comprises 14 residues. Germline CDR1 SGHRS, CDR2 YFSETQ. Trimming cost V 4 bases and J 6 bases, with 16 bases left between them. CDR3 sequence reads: CASSLPGGGPEAFF. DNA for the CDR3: TGCGCCAGCAGCCTCCCGGGGGGGGGACCTGAAGCTTTCTTT.

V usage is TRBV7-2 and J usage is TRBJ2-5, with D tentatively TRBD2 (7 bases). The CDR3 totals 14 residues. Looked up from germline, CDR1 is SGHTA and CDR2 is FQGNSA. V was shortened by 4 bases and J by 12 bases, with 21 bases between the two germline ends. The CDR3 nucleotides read TGTGCCAGCAGCTCGAAGGGCGCAGGGGAGGGGGAGTACTTC. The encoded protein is CASSSKGAGEGEYF.

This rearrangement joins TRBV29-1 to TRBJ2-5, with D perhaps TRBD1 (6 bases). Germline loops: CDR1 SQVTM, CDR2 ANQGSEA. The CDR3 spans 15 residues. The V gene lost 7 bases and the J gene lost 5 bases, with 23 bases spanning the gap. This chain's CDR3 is CSAGTENRVGETQYF. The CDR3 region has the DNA TGCAGCGCCGGGACGGAAAACAGGGTCGGGGAGACCCAGTACTTC.

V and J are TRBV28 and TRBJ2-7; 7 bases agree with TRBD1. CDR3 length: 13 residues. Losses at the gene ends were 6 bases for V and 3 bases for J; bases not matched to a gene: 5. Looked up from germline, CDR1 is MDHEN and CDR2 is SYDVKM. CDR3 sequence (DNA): TGTGCCAGCAGGAGCCCAGGGGGCTACGAGCAGTACTTC. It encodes CASRSPGGYEQYF.

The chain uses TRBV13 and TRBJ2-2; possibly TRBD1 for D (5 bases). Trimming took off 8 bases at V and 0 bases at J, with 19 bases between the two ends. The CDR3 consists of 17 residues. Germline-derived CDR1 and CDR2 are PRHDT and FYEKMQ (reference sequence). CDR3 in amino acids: CASLKSLGPANTGELFF. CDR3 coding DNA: TGTGCCAGCCTAAAATCTCTGGGGCCCGCGAACACCGGGGAGCTGTTTTTT.

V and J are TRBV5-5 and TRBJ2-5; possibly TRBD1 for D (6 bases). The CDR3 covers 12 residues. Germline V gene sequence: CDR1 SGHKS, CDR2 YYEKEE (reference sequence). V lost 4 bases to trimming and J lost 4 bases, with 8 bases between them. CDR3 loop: CASSVQGETQYF. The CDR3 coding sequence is TGTGCCAGCAGCGTACAGGGAGAGACCCAGTACTTC. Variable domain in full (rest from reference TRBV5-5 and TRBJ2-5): DAGVTQSPTHLIKTRGQQVTLRCSPISGHKSVSWYQQVLGQGPQFIFQYYEKEERGRGNFPDRFSARQFPNYSSELNVNALLLGDSALYLCASSVQGETQYFGPGTRLLVL.

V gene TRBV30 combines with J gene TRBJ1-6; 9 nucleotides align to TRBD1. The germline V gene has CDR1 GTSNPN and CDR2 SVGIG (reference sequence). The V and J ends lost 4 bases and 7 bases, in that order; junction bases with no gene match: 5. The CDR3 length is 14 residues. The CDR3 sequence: CAWKLGQGNSPLHF. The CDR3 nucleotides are TGTGCCTGGAAATTGGGACAGGGAAATTCACCCCTCCACTTT. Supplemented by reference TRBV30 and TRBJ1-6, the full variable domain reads SQTIHQWPATLVQPVGSPLSLECTVEGTSNPNLYWYRQAAGRGLQLLFYSVGIGQISSEVPQNLSASRPQDRQFILSSKKLLLSDSGFYLCAWKLGQGNSPLHFGNGTRLTVT.

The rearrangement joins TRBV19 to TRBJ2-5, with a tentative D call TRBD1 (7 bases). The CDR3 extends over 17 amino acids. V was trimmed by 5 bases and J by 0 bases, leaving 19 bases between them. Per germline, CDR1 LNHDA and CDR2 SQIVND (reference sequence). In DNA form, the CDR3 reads TGTGCCAGTAGTGCGGGATGGACAGGAAAAGACCAAGAGACCCAGTACTTC. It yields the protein CASSAGWTGKDQETQYF. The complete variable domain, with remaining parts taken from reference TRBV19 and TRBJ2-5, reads DGGITQSPKYLFRKEGQNVTLSCEQNLNHDAMYWYRQDPGQGLRLIYYSQIVNDFQKGDIAEGYSVSREKKESFPLTVTSAQKNPTAFYLCASSAGWTGKDQETQYFGPGTRLLVL.

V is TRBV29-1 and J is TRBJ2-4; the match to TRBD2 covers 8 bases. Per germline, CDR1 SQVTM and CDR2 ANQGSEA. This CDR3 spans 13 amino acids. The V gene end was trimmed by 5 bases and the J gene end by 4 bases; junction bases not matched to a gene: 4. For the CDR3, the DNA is TGCAGCGTTCGGGGGGGGCCGAAAAACATTCAGTACTTC. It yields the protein CSVRGGPKNIQYF.

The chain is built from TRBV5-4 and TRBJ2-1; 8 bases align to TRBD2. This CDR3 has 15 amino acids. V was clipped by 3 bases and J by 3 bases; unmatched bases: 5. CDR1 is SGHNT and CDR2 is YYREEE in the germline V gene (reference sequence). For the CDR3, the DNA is TGTGCCAGCAGCTCTGGAACTAGCGGCTACAATGAGCAGTTCTTC. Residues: CASSSGTSGYNEQFF.

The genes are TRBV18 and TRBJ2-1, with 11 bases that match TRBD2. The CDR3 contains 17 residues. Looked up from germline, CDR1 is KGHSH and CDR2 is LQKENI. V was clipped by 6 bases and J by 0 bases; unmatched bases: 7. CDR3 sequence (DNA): TGTGCCAGCTCCCTTGGACTAGCGGGTAGCTCCTACAATGAGCAGTTCTTC. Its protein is CASSLGLAGSSYNEQFF.

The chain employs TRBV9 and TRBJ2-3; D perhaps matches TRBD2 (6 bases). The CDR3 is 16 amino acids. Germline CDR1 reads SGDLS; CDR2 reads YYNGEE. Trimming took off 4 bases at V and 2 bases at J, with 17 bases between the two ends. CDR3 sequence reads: CASSSSPGLYTDTQYF. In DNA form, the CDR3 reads TGTGCCAGCAGCTCCTCACCGGGACTGTACACAGATACGCAGTATTTT.

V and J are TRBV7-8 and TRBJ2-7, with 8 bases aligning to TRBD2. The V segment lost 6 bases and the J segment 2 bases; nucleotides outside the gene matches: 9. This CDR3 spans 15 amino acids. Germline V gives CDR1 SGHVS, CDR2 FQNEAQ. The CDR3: CASRISGGVPYEQYF. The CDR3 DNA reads TGTGCCAGCAGGATATCGGGGGGGGTTCCCTACGAGCAGTACTTC.

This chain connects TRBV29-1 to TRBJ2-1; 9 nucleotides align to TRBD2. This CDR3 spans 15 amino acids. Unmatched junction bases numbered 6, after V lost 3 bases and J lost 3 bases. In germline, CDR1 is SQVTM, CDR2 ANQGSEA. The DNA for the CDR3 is TGCAGCGTTGAGGGTCTAGCGGGGAACTACAATGAGCAGTTCTTC. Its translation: CSVEGLAGNYNEQFF.

DNA for the CDR3: TGTGCCAGCAGCCCAGGACTAGCGGGGGGGCCCTACGAGCAGTACTTC. This encodes CASSPGLAGGPYEQYF. The chain combines TRBV7-9 with TRBJ2-7; 15 nucleotides agree with TRBD2. This CDR3 is built from 16 residues. The V gene's germline CDR1 is SEHNR and CDR2 FQNEAQ (reference sequence). Losses at the gene ends were 5 bases for V and 2 bases for J; bases not matched to a gene: 4. The whole variable domain, filled in from reference TRBV7-9 and TRBJ2-7, reads DTGVSQNPRHKITKRGQNVTFRCDPISEHNRLYWYRQTLGQGPEFLTYFQNEAQLEKSRLLSDRFSAERPKGSFSTLEIQRTEQGDSAMYLCASSPGLAGGPYEQYFGPGTRLTVT.

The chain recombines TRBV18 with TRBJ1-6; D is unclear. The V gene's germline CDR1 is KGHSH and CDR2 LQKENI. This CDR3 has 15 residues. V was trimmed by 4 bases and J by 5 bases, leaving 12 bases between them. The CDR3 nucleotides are TGTGCCAGCTCACAGCTACTAACGGATAATTCACCCCTCCACTTT. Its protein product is CASSQLLTDNSPLHF. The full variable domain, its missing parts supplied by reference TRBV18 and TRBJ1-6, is NAGVMQNPRHLVRRRGQEARLRCSPMKGHSHVYWYRQLPEEGLKFMVYLQKENIIDESGMPKERFSAEFPKEGPSILRIQQVVRGDSAAYFCASSQLLTDNSPLHFGNGTRLTVT.

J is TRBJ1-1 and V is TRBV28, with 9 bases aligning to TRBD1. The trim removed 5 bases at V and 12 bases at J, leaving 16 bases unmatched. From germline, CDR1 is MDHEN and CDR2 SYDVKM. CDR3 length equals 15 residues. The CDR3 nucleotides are TGTGCCAGCAGTCCCTCGGACAGGGGATACCTCTGGACTTTCTTT. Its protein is CASSPSDRGYLWTFF. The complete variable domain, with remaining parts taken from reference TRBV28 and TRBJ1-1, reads DVKVTQSSRYLVKRTGEKVFLECVQDMDHENMFWYRQDPGLGLRLIYFSYDVKMKEKGDIPEGYSVSREKKERFSLILESASTNQTSMYLCASSPSDRGYLWTFFGQGTRLTVV.

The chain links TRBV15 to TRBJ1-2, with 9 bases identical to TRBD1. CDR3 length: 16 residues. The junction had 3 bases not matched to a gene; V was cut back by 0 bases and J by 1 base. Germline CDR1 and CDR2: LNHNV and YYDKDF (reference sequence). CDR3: CATSRDRTGVNYGYTF. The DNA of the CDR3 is TGTGCCACCAGCAGAGATAGGACAGGGGTTAACTATGGCTACACCTTC.